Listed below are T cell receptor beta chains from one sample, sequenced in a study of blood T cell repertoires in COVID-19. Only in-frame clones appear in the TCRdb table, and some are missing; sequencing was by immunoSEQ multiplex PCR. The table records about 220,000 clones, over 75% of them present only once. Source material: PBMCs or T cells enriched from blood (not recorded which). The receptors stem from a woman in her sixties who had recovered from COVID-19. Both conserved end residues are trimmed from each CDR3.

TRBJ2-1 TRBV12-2 ASRSTGTSGRVVHNEQF
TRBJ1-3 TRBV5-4 ASSLSGVLSGNTIY
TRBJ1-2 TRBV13 ASSRRDRVFGYT
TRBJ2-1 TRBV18 ASSPSGDVENEQF
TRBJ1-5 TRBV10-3 AITGGDEQPQH
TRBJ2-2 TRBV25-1 ASSLGSGHGELF
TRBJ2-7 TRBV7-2 ASSLASSGASYEQY
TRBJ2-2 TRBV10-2 ASSDSLFSGSWTGELF
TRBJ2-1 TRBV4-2 ASGDPSGSYNEQF
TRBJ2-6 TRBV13 ASSWGQGTGANVLT
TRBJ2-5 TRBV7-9 ASRSGSIGKTQY
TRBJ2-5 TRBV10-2 ASSFDRHRTSGGQETQY
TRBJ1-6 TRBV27 ASSFKRGSPLH
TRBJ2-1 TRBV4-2 ASSQDFSSGVYNEQF
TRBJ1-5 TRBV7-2 ASSLVWTGGGLGQPQH
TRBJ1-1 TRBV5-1 ASSTTGTRVYTEAF
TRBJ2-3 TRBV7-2 ASSLGGASDTQY
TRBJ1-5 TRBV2 ASSQTASNQPQH
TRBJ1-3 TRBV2 ASRATGDGNTIY
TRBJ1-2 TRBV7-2 ASSYDRGSNGYT
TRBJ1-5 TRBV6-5 ASSRTGSNQPQH
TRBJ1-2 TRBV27 ASIDPGQGTDGYT
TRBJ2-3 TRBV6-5 ASSRGQPSDTQY
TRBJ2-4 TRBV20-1 SASKAETIGGNIQY
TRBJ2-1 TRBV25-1 ASGRQGADNEQF
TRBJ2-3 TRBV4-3 ASSQDAAGVTDTQY
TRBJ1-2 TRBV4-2 ASSQEGGQDPAFEGYT
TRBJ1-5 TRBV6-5 ASSGQGSNQPQH
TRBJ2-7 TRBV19 ASSAGRSYEQY
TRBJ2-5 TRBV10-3 ATLAGDQETQY
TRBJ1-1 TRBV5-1 ASSSTGWNTEAF
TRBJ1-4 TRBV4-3 ASSQDRSRGWEKLF
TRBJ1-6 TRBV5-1 ASSGGQDNSPLH
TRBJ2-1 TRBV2 ASSETGNEQF
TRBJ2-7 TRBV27 ASSPTPGGGLGEQY
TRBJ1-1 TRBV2 ASSQQGSWTEAF
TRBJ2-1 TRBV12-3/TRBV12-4 ASNEGSYNEQF
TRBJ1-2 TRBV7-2 ASSLYSQVGLYGYT
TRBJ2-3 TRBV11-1 ASSQRGGRGTDTQY
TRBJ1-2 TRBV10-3 AISGQGDYGYT
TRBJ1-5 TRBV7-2 ASSLYSGNQPQH